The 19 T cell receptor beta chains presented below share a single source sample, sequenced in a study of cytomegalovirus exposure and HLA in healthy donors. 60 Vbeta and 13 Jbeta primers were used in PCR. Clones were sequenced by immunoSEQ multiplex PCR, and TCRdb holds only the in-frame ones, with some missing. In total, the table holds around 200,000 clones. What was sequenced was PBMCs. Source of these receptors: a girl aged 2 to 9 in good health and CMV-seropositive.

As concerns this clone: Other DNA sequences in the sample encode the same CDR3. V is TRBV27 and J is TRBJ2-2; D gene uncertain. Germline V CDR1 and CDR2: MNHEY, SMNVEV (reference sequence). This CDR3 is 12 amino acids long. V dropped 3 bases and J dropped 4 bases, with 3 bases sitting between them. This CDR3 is CASSFGTGELFF. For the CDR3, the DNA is TGTGCCAGCAGTTTCGGCACCGGGGAGCTGTTTTTT.

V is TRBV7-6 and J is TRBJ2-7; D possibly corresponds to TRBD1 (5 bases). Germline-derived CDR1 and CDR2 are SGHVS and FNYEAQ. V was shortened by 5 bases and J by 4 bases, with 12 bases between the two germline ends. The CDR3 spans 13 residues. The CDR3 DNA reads TGTGCCAGCAGCCGGACAAACGCTTACGAGCAGTACTTC. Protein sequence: CASSRTNAYEQYF.

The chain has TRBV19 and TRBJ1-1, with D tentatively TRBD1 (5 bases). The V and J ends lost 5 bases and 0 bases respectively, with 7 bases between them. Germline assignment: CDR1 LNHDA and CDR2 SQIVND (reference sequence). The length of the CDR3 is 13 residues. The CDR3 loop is CASSEQVNTEAFF. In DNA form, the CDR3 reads TGTGCCAGTAGTGAACAGGTGAACACTGAAGCTTTCTTT.

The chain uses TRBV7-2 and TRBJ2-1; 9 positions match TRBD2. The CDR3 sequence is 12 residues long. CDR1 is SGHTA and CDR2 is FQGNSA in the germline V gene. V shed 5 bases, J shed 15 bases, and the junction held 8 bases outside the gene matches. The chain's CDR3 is CASSPRRREGFF. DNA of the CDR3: TGTGCCAGCAGCCCACGAAGGCGGGAGGGGTTCTTC.

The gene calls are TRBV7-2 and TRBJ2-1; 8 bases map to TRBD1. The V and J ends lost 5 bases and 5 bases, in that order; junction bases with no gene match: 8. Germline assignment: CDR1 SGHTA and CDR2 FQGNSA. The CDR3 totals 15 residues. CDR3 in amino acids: CASSLSRTGHNEQFF. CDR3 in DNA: TGTGCCAGCAGCCTGTCCCGGACAGGGCACAATGAGCAGTTCTTC.

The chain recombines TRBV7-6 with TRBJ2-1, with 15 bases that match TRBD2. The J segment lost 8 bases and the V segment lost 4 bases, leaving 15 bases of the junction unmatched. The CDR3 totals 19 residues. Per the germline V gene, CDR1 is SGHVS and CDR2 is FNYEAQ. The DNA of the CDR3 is TGTGCCAGCAGCTCCCCGGGACTAGCGGGAGGTAACCGTTTCGATGAGCAGTTCTTC. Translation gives CASSSPGLAGGNRFDEQFF. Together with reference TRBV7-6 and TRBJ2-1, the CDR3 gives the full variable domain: GAGVSQSPRYKVTKRGQDVALRCDPISGHVSLYWYRQALGQGPEFLTYFNYEAQQDKSGLPNDRFSAERPEGSISTLTIQRTEQRDSAMYRCASSSPGLAGGNRFDEQFFGPGTRLTVL.

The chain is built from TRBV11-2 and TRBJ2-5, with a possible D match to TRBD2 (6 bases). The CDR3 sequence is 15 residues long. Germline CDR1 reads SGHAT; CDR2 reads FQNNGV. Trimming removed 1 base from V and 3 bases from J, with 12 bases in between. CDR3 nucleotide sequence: TGTGCCAGCAGCTTAGGGGGTCGGAGGGAAGAGACCCAGTACTTC. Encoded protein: CASSLGGRREETQYF.

The CDR3 DNA is TGTGCCTGGAGGGGGGGTTACTATGGCTACACCTTC. It yields the protein CAWRGGYYGYTF. V is TRBV30 and J is TRBJ1-2, with D maybe TRBD1 (5 bases). Germline V gene sequence: CDR1 GTSNPN, CDR2 SVGIG (reference sequence). This CDR3 has 12 amino acids. Trimming cost V 3 bases and J 3 bases, with 8 bases left between them.

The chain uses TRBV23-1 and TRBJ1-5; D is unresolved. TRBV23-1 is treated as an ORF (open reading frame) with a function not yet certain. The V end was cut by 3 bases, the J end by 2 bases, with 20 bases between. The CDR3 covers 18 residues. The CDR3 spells CASSHHPPLAAGNQPQHF. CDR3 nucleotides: TGCGCCAGCAGTCATCACCCTCCTTTGGCTGCTGGCAATCAGCCCCAGCATTTT.

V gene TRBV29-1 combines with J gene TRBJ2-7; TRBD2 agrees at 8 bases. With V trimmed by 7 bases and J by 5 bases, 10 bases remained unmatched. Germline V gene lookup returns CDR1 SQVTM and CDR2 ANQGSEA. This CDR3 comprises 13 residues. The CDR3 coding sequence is TGCAGCGCTGGTCGCGGGGGGCTGAACGAGCAGTACTTC. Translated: CSAGRGGLNEQYF.

In nucleotides, the CDR3 is TGTGCCAGCAGTGAGGCCCCACTAGCGTCCGAGCAGTACTTC. Translation gives CASSEAPLASEQYF. The genes are TRBV6-1 and TRBJ2-7; 7 bases are shared with TRBD2. Germline V gives CDR1 MNHNS, CDR2 SASEGT. Germline trimming cut 3 bases from V and 6 bases from J; bases unmatched to any gene: 8. The CDR3 has 14 amino acids.

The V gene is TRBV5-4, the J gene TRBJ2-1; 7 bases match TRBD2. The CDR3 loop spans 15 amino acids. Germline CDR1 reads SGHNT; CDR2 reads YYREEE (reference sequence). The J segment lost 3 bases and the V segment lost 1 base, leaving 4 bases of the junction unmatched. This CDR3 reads CASSLRREYYNEQFF. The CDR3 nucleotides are TGTGCCAGCAGCTTGAGGCGGGAGTACTACAATGAGCAGTTCTTC.

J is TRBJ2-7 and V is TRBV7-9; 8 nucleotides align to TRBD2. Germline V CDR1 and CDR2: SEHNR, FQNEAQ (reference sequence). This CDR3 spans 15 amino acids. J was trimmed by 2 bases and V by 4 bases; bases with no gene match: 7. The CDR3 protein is CASSSSIAGTYEQYF. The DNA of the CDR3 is TGTGCCAGCAGCTCGTCCATAGCGGGGACCTACGAGCAGTACTTC.

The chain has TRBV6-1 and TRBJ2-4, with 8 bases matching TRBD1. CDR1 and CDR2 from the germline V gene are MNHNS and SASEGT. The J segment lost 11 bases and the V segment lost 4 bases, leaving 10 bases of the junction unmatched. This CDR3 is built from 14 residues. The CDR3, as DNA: TGTGCCAGCAGTGTTATGACAGGGGAGGACGTTCAGTACTTC. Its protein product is CASSVMTGEDVQYF.

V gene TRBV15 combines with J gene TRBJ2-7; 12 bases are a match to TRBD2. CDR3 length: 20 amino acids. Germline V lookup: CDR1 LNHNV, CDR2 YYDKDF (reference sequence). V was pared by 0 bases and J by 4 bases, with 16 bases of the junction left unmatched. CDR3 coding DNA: TGTGCCACCAGCAGAGAGCGGGTGGGTCTAGCGGGAGGGTCGACATACGAGCAGTACTTC. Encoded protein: CATSRERVGLAGGSTYEQYF.

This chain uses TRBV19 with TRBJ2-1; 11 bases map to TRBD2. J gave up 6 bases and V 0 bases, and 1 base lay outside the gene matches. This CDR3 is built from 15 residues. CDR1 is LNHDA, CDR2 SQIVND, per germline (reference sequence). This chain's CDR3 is CASSIDSGRANEQFF. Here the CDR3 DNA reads TGTGCCAGTAGTATAGATAGCGGGAGGGCCAATGAGCAGTTCTTC.

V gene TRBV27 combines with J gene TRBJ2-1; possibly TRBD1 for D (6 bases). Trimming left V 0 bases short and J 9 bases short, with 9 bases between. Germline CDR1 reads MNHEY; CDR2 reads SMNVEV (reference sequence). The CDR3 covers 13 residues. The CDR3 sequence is CASSLSSGAEQFF. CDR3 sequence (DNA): TGTGCCAGCAGTTTATCGTCAGGGGCTGAGCAGTTCTTC.

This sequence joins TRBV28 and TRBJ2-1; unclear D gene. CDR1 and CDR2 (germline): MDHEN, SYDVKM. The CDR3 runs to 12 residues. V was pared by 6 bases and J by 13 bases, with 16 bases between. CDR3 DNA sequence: TGTGCCAGCAGACTCCCAGCGCAGTTACAGTTCTTC. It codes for CASRLPAQLQFF.

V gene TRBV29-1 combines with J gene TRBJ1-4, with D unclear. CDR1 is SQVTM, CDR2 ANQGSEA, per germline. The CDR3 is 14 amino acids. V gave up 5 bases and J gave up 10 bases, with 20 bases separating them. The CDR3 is CSVRASGGGGKLFF. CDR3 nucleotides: TGCAGCGTTCGCGCCTCAGGAGGCGGTGGAAAACTGTTTTTT.